This T cell receptor (beta chain) was captured by sequencing in a study of blood T cell repertoires in COVID-19. CDR1 SGHNT and CDR2 YYREEE come from the germline V gene (reference sequence). The CDR3 has 15 residues. V lost 3 bases to trimming and J lost 2 bases; unmatched junction nucleotides: 7. Some clones are missing from TCRdb's copy, which holds only in-frame ones; the method was immunoSEQ multiplex PCR. The sample holds some 44,000 clones, roughly four fifths seen once. The TCR was taken from an older woman with acute or convalescent COVID-19. This chain joins TRBV5-4 and TRBJ2-5; the match to TRBD1 covers 7 bases. Sequencing used peripheral blood. The CDR3 nucleotides are TGTGCCAGCAGCTCAGGGGGACAATCACAAGAGACCCAGTACTTC. This codes for CASSSGGQSQETQYF.